This T cell receptor (beta chain) was found in a study of blood T cell repertoires in COVID-19. The assay was immunoSEQ multiplex PCR, and TCRdb's table has in-frame clones only and misses some. The sample records more than 95,000 clones, 87% being singletons. Germline loops: CDR1 DFQATT, CDR2 SNEGSKA (reference sequence). J gave up 3 bases and V 3 bases, and 7 bases lay outside the gene matches. CDR3 length: 16 residues. Sequenced input: peripheral blood. The chain carries TRBV20-1 and TRBJ2-2; 10 bases are shared with TRBD2. This receptor was obtained from a human donor in a cohort sampled during active COVID-19. The CDR3 is CSASKAGGVHTGELFF. CDR3 coding DNA: TGCAGTGCTAGTAAAGCGGGGGGGGTCCACACCGGGGAGCTGTTTTTT.